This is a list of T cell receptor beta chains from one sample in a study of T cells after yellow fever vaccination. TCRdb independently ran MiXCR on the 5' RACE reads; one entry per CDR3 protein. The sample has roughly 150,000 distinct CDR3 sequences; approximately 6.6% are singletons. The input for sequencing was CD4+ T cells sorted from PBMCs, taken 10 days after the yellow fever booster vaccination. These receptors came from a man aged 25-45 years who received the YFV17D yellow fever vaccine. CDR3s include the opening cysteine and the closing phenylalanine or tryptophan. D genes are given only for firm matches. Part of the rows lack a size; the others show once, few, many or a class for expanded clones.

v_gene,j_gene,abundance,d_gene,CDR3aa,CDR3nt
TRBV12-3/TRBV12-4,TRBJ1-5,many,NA,CASSLTSGNQPQHF,TGTGCCAGCAGTTTAACCTCGGGCAATCAGCCCCAGCATTTT
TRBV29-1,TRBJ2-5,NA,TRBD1,CSVEAQRTGGRETQYF,TGCAGCGTTGAAGCCCAGAGGACAGGGGGCAGGGAGACCCAGTACTTC
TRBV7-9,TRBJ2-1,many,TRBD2,CASSNPSGKKGNEQFF,TGTGCCAGCAGCAACCCTAGCGGGAAGAAAGGGAATGAGCAGTTCTTC
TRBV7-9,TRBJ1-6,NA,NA,CASSLAQKTVGGPLHF,TGTGCCAGCAGCTTAGCGCAAAAGACAGTCGGGGGACCCCTCCACTTT
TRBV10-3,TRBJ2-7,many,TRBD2,CAISVPEWGSGSTNSYEQYF,TGTGCCATCAGTGTTCCCGAGTGGGGAAGCGGGAGTACTAACTCCTACGAGCAGTACTTC
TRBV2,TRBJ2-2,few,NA,CASSGSGFTGELFF,TGTGCCAGCAGTGGGTCGGGATTCACCGGGGAGCTGTTTTTT
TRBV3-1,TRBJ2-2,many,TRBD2,CASTRDGRDTGELFF,TGTGCCAGCACCCGAGACGGGAGGGACACCGGGGAGCTGTTTTTT
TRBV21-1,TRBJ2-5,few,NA,CASSKLDPGVQETQYF,TGTGCCAGCAGCAAATTAGATCCGGGCGTCCAAGAGACCCAGTACTTC
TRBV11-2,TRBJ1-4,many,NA,CASSLGGRDEKLFF,TGTGCCAGCAGCTTGGGAGGGCGGGATGAAAAACTGTTTTTT
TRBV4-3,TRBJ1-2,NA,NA,CASSQVPALSGYTF,TGCGCCAGCAGCCAAGTCCCAGCCCTTAGTGGCTACACCTTC
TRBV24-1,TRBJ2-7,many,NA,CATSDSRGISYEQYF,TGTGCCACCAGTGATTCCCGGGGGATCTCCTACGAGCAGTACTTC
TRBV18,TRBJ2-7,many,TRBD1,CASSPQTGDHYEQYF,TGTGCCAGCTCCCCACAGACAGGGGACCACTACGAGCAGTACTTC
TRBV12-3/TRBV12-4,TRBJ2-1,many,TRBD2,CASSPGIAGVNEQFF,TGTGCCAGCAGTCCCGGTATAGCGGGAGTAAATGAGCAGTTCTTC
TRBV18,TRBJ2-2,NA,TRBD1,CASSPQTGTGTRELFF,TGTGCCAGCTCACCCCAAACCGGGACAGGGACCAGGGAGCTGTTTTTT
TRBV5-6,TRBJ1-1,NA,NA,CARSTGPVCFF,TGTGCCAGGAGCACAGGGCCCGTATGTTTCTTT
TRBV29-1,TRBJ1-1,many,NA,CSVANFGTGGEAFF,TGCAGCGTTGCAAATTTCGGTACCGGGGGTGAAGCTTTCTTT
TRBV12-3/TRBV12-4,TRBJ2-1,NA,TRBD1,CASSGTGGNNEQFF,TGTGCCAGCTCCGGGACAGGGGGAAACAATGAGCAGTTCTTC
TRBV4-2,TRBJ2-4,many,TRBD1,CASSQGTGKNIQYF,TGTGCCAGCAGCCAAGGGACAGGGAAAAACATTCAGTACTTC
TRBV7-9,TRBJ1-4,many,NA,CASDVGTVNEKLFF,TGTGCCAGCGACGTGGGAACAGTTAATGAAAAACTGTTTTTT
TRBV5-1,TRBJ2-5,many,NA,CASNKRDQETQYF,TGCGCCAGCAATAAGAGGGACCAAGAGACCCAGTACTTC
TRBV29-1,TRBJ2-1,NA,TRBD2,CSVVRGTSSNEQFF,TGCAGCGTTGTAAGGGGGACTAGTAGCAATGAGCAGTTCTTC
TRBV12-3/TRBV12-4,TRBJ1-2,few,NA,CASSLSTRAGGYTF,TGTGCCAGCAGTTTAAGCACGAGGGCCGGTGGCTACACCTTC
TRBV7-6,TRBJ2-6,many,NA,CASLGRANVLTF,TGTGCCAGCCTCGGGCGGGCCAACGTCCTGACTTTC